The clone carrying this T cell receptor beta chain was counted between two and nine times. This entry comes from a study of blood T cell repertoires in COVID-19. Libraries were prepared by immunoSEQ multiplex PCR; TCRdb keeps only in-frame clonotypes and omits some of them. The table has about 130,000 clones, 86% seen once; the top ten hold around 5%. V lost 3 bases and J 10 bases, leaving 16 bases between the germline ends. The CDR3 is 15 residues long. Germline V gene lookup returns CDR1 SGHVS and CDR2 FQNEAQ. The rearrangement links TRBV7-8 to TRBJ1-6; D is uncertain. This TCR was recovered from a human donor in a cohort sampled during active COVID-19. The sequencing sample was made of peripheral blood. Written as DNA, the CDR3 is TGTGCCAGCAGCTTCCCCCGGGATTTGAAGTCACCCCTCCACTTT. This encodes CASSFPRDLKSPLHF. Using reference TRBV7-8 and TRBJ1-6 for the parts outside the CDR3, the full variable domain is GAGVSQSPRYKVAKRGQDVALRCDPISGHVSLFWYQQALGQGPEFLTYFQNEAQLDKSGLPSDRFFAERPEGSVSTLKIQRTQQEDSAVYLCASSFPRDLKSPLHFGNGTRLTVT.